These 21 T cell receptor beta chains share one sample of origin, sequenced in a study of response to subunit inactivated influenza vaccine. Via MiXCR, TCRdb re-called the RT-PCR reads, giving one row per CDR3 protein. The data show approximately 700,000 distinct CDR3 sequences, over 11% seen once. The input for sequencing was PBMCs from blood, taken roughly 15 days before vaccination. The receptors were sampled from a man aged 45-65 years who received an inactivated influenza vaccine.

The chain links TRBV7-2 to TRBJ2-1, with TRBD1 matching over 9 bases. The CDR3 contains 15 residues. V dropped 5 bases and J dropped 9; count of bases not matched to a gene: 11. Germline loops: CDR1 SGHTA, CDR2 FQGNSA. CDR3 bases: TGTGCCAGCAGCGCGACCGGGACAGGGATTCCTGAGCAGTTCTTC. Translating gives CASSATGTGIPEQFF.

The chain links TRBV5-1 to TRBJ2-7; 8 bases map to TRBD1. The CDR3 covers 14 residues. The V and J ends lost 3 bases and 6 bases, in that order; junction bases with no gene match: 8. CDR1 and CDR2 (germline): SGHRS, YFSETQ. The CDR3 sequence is CASSSHGQGGEQYF. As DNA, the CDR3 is TGCGCCAGCAGCTCGCACGGACAGGGAGGCGAGCAGTACTTC.

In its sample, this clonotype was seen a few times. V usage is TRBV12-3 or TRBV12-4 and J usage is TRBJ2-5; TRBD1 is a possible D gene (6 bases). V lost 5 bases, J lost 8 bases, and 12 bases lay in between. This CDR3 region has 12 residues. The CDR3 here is CASSLPQGTQYF. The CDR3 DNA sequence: TGTGCCAGCAGTCTCCCACAGGGAACCCAGTACTTC.

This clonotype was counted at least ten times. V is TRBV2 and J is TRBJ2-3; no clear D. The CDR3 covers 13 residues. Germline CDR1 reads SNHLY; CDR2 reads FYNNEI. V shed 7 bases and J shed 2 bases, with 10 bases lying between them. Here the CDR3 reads CASNGPFTDTQYF. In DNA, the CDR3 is TGTGCCAGCAATGGACCATTCACAGATACGCAGTATTTT.

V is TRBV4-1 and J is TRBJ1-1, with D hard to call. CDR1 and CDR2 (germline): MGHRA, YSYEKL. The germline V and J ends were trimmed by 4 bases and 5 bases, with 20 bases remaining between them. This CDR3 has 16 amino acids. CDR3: CASSLTFDGLGTEAFF. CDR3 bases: TGCGCCAGCAGCCTAACCTTCGATGGCTTGGGGACTGAAGCTTTCTTT.

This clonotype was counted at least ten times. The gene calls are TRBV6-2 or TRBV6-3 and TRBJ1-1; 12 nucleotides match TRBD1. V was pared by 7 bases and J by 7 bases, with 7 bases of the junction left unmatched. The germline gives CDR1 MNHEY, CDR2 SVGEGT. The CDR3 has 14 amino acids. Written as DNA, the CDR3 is TGTGCCAGCACGGGACAGGGGGCGCATAGTGAAGCTTTCTTT. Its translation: CASTGQGAHSEAFF.

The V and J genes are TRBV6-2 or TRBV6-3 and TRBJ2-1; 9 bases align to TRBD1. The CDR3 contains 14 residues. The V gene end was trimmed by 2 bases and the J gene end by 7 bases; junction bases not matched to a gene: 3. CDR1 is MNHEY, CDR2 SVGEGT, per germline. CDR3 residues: CASSYGTGKNEQFF. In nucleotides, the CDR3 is TGTGCCAGCAGTTACGGGACAGGGAAGAATGAGCAGTTCTTC.

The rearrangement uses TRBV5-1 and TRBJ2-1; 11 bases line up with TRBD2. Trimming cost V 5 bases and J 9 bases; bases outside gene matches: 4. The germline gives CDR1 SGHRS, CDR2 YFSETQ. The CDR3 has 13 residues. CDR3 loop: CASRFSGGGEQFF. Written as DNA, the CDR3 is TGCGCCAGCAGATTTAGCGGGGGGGGTGAGCAGTTCTTC.

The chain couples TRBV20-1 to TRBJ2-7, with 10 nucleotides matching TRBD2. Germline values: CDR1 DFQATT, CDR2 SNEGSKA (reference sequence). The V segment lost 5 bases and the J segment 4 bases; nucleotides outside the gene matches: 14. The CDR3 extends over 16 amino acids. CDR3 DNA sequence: TGCAGTGCTTACGGAGTGCTAGCGGGAGTGAGGTACGAGCAGTACTTC. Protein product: CSAYGVLAGVRYEQYF.

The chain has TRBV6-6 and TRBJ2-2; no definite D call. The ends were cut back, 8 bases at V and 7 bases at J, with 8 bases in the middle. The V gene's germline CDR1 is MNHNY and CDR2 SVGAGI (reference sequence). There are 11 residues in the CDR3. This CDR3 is CASGLNGELFF. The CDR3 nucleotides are TGTGCCAGCGGATTGAACGGGGAGCTGTTTTTT.

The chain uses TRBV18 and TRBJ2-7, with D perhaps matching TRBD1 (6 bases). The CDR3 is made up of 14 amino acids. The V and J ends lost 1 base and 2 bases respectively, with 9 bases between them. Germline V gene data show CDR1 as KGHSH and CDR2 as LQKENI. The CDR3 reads CASSPLRDTYEQYF. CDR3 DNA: TGTGCCAGCTCACCACTCCGGGACACCTACGAGCAGTACTTC.

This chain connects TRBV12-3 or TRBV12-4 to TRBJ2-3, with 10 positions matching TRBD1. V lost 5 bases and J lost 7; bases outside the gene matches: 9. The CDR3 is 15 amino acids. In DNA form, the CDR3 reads TGTGCCAGCAGTGCGGGACAGGGGCGCAGCAATACGCAGTATTTT. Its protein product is CASSAGQGRSNTQYF.

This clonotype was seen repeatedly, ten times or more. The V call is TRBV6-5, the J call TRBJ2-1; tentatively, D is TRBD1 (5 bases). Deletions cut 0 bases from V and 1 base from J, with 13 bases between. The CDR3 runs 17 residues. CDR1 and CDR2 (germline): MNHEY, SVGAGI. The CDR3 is CASSYSQGTFSYNEQFF. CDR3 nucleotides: TGTGCCAGCAGTTACTCTCAGGGAACGTTTTCCTACAATGAGCAGTTCTTC.

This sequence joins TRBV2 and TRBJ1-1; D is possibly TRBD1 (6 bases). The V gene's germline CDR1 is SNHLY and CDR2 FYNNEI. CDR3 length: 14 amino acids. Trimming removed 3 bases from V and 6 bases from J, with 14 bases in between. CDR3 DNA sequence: TGTGCCAGCAGTGAGGACAGCCGGTTCCCTGAAGCTTTCTTT. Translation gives CASSEDSRFPEAFF. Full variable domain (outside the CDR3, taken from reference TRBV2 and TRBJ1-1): EPEVTQTPSHQVTQMGQEVILRCVPISNHLYFYWYRQILGQKVEFLVSFYNNEISEKSEIFDDQFSVERPDGSNFTLKIRSTKLEDSAMYFCASSEDSRFPEAFFGQGTRLTVV.

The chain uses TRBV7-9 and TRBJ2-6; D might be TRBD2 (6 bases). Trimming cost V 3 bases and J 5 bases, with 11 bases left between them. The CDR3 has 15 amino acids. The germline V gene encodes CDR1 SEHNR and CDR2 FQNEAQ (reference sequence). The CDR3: CASSLEGYWANVLTF. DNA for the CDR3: TGTGCCAGCAGCTTGGAGGGGTACTGGGCCAACGTCCTGACTTTC.

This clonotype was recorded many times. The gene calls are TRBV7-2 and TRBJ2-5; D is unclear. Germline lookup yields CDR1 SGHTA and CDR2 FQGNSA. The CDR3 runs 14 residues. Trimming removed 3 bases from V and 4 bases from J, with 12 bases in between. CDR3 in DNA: TGTGCCAGCAGCTTGCTGGGCCTTGGAGAGACCCAGTACTTC. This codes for CASSLLGLGETQYF.

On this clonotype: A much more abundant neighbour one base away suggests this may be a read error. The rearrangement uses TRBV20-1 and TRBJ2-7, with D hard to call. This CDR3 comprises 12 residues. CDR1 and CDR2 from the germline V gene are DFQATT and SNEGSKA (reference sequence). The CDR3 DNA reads TGCAGCGTTCTAGGCAGTATGGACGAGCAGTACTTC. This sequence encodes CSVLGSMDEQYF.

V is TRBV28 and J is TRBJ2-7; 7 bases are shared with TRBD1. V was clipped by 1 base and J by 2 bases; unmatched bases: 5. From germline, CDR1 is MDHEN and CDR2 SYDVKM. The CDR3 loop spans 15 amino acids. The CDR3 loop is CASSLSTGWTYEQYF. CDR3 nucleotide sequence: TGTGCCAGCAGTTTATCGACAGGGTGGACCTACGAGCAGTACTTC.

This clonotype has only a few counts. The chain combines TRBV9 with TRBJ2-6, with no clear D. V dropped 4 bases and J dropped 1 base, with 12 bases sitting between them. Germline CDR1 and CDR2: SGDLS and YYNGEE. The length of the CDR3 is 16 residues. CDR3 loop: CASSREGVSGANVLTF. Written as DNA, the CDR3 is TGTGCCAGCAGCAGAGAAGGTGTTTCTGGGGCCAACGTCCTGACTTTC.

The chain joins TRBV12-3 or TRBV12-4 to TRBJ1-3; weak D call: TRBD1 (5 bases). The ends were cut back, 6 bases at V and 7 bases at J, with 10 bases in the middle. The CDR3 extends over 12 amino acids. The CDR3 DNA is TGTGCCAGCAGACCCGGGACGAACACCATATATTTT. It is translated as CASRPGTNTIYF.

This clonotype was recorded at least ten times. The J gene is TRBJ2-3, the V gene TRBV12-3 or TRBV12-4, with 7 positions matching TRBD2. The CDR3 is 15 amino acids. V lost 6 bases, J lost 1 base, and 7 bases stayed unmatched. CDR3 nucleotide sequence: TGTGCCAGCAGCCCCTCGGGGGGAGGCACAGATACGCAGTATTTT. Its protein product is CASSPSGGGTDTQYF.